Below, 20 T cell receptor beta chains from the same sample are listed, as sequenced in a study of T cell responses to AZD1222 COVID-19 vaccine. Clones were read by immunoSEQ multiplex PCR, and TCRdb kept only the in-frame ones, dropping some. This table has 110,000 to 150,000 clones, approximately 90% appearing once. Here the sequenced sample was peripheral blood, taken 28 days after the second AZD1222 dose. The source of these receptors is an adult who received the AZD1222 COVID-19 vaccine.

The chain is built from TRBV6-2 or TRBV6-3 and TRBJ2-3; D is tentatively TRBD1 or TRBD2 (5 bases each). Germline V gene data show CDR1 as MNHEY and CDR2 as SVGEGT. The CDR3 is 15 residues long. Between the trimmed V and J ends, which lost 5 bases and 3 bases, there was a span of 15 bases. Here the CDR3 reads CASSHPPWGTDTQYF. Here the CDR3 DNA reads TGTGCCAGCAGTCACCCCCCTTGGGGGACAGATACGCAGTATTTT.

The rearrangement joins TRBV28 to TRBJ2-5; possible D gene TRBD1, 8 bases. Germline V gene data show CDR1 as MDHEN and CDR2 as SYDVKM. Trimming left V 1 base short and J 2 bases short, with 23 bases between. This CDR3 comprises 19 residues. CDR3 in DNA: TGTGCCAGCAGTTTATCCCTCTCCAGGGGGCGGGGGATTCAAGAGACCCAGTACTTC. This codes for CASSLSLSRGRGIQETQYF.

The chain combines TRBV11-2 with TRBJ1-2; D ambiguous. In germline, CDR1 is SGHAT, CDR2 FQNNGV. CDR3 size: 13 residues. The V end was cut by 5 bases, the J end by 8 bases, with 15 bases between. CDR3 DNA: TGTGCCAGCAGCGCAGTCGCAGATCGGGGCTACACCTTC. Translating gives CASSAVADRGYTF.

The chain carries TRBV9 and TRBJ1-2, with D possibly TRBD1 on 5 matching bases. This CDR3 is 14 amino acids long. V was pared by 4 bases and J by 5 bases, with 15 bases between. CDR1 and CDR2 (germline): SGDLS, YYNGEE. CDR3 nucleotide sequence: TGTGCCAGCAGCCAAAGCGGGGGGGTGTATGGCTACACCTTC. It specifies CASSQSGGVYGYTF.

The chain couples TRBV27 to TRBJ2-1; D remains unclear. This CDR3 has 15 residues. From germline, CDR1 is MNHEY and CDR2 SMNVEV (reference sequence). With 5 bases removed from V and 0 bases from J, the gap between germline ends came to 11 bases. CDR3 nucleotide sequence: TGTGCCAGCAGTCAAAACATGAACTCCTACAATGAGCAGTTCTTC. This encodes CASSQNMNSYNEQFF.

The rearrangement uses TRBV3-1 (or the pseudogene TRBV3-2) and TRBJ2-1; 10 bases agree with TRBD2. The trim removed 1 base at V and 7 bases at J, leaving 7 bases unmatched. The CDR3 is 16 amino acids. CDR1 and CDR2 (germline): LGHDT, YNNKEL (reference sequence). The CDR3 DNA is TGTGCCAGCAGCCAAGCGCTCTCTAGCGGGAGTAATGAGCAGTTCTTC. This codes for CASSQALSSGSNEQFF.

This rearrangement joins TRBV4-1 to TRBJ2-5, with no clear D. Trimming took 1 base from V and 5 from J, leaving 14 bases between them. The CDR3 consists of 15 residues. Germline V gene lookup returns CDR1 MGHRA and CDR2 YSYEKL. For the CDR3, the DNA is TGCGCCAGCAGCCAAGCTAATTTGGCATTGGAGACCCAGTACTTC. Translating it yields CASSQANLALETQYF.

The V gene is TRBV3-1 (or the pseudogene TRBV3-2), the J gene TRBJ2-3; 9 bases fit TRBD2. The germline CDR1 and CDR2 sequences are LGHDT and YNNKEL (reference sequence). The CDR3 sequence is 16 residues long. Trimming took 4 bases from V and 5 from J; bases not matched to a gene: 10. CDR3 protein: CASSPLAGVLQDTQYF. In nucleotides, the CDR3 is TGTGCCAGCAGCCCCTTAGCGGGAGTTCTGCAAGATACGCAGTATTTT.

This chain connects TRBV20-1 to TRBJ1-2, with D perhaps TRBD1 (6 bases). Germline loops: CDR1 DFQATT, CDR2 SNEGSKA (reference sequence). The CDR3 is made up of 11 amino acids. The germline V and J ends were trimmed by 3 bases and 11 bases, with 13 bases remaining between them. CDR3 coding DNA: TGCAGTGCTAGGGACAGCCGGCGGTACACCTTC. Translation: CSARDSRRYTF.

In its sample, this clone was seen once. This chain links TRBV4-1 with TRBJ2-5; 11 bases are shared with TRBD2. Trimming took 2 bases from V and 1 from J; bases not matched to a gene: 15. Germline-derived CDR1 and CDR2 are MGHRA and YSYEKL. This CDR3 has 20 residues. CDR3 amino acids: CASSQSGQPPGLAAQETQYF. CDR3 bases: TGCGCCAGCAGCCAAAGTGGACAACCCCCGGGACTAGCGGCCCAAGAGACCCAGTACTTC.

CDR3: CASSPLGGRGYTF. The DNA for the CDR3 is TGTGCCAGCAGTCCCCTAGGGGGTCGCGGCTACACCTTC. The rearrangement uses TRBV6-5 and TRBJ1-2, with D possibly matching TRBD1 (6 bases). Trimming pared 5 bases from V and 8 bases from J, leaving 15 bases between. This CDR3 spans 13 amino acids. The germline gives CDR1 MNHEY, CDR2 SVGAGI.

V gene TRBV28 combines with J gene TRBJ1-2, with D possibly matching TRBD1 (5 bases). Germline CDR1 reads MDHEN; CDR2 reads SYDVKM. The CDR3 length is 16 residues. The V end lost 5 bases, the J end lost 9 bases, and 25 bases lay between the germline ends. The CDR3 DNA is TGTGCCAGCAGTCTTTTGGGCGGGACGGACTTTATGAGCTACACCTTC. Amino acids: CASSLLGGTDFMSYTF.

The CDR3 bases are TGTGCCAGCAGTTACTCGACACCCCGGGGCTATGGCTACACCTTC. Translation: CASSYSTPRGYGYTF. The chain employs TRBV6-5 and TRBJ1-2; D is unresolved. The germline V gene encodes CDR1 MNHEY and CDR2 SVGAGI. This CDR3 spans 15 amino acids. V was clipped by 0 bases and J by 4 bases, with 12 bases between them.

The chain couples TRBV6-6 to TRBJ2-3; no definite D call. V was cut by 10 bases and J by 10 bases, with 15 bases left in between. From germline, CDR1 is MNHNY and CDR2 SVGAGI (reference sequence). CDR3 length: 11 residues. Here the CDR3 DNA reads TGTGCCACCCTCCGTTCGGCGTCGCAGTATTTT. This encodes CATLRSASQYF.

The V call is TRBV5-5, the J call TRBJ1-1, with a weak D call TRBD1 (6 bases). The CDR3 has 15 amino acids. V gave up 1 base and J gave up 0 bases, with 10 bases separating them. Germline V CDR1 and CDR2: SGHKS, YYEKEE (reference sequence). The CDR3 DNA follows: TGTGCCAGCAGCTTGTTTAGGGGGGTGAACACTGAAGCTTTCTTT. Encoded protein: CASSLFRGVNTEAFF.

The chain uses TRBV7-3 and TRBJ1-2, with TRBD1 matching over 8 bases. CDR3 length equals 13 residues. Trimming at V came to 5 bases and at J to 6 bases, leaving 5 bases not matched to a gene. The germline CDR1 and CDR2 sequences are SGHTA and FQGTGA. The CDR3 spells CASSRTGRDGYTF. The CDR3 bases are TGTGCCAGCAGCCGGACAGGGCGAGATGGCTACACCTTC. Together with reference TRBV7-3 and TRBJ1-2, the CDR3 gives the full variable domain: GAGVSQTPSNKVTEKGKYVELRCDPISGHTALYWYRQSLGQGPEFLIYFQGTGAADDSGLPNDRFFAVRPEGSVSTLKIQRTERGDSAVYLCASSRTGRDGYTFGSGTRLTVV.

The V call is TRBV2, the J call TRBJ2-3, with TRBD2 matching over 9 bases. The CDR3 has 14 amino acids. The germline gives CDR1 SNHLY, CDR2 FYNNEI. V shed 6 bases, J shed 2 bases, and the junction held 3 bases outside the gene matches. The CDR3 DNA reads as TGTGCCAGCAGAGCGGGAGGTATCACAGATACGCAGTATTTT. Residues: CASRAGGITDTQYF. Full variable domain (outside the CDR3, taken from reference TRBV2 and TRBJ2-3): EPEVTQTPSHQVTQMGQEVILRCVPISNHLYFYWYRQILGQKVEFLVSFYNNEISEKSEIFDDQFSVERPDGSNFTLKIRSTKLEDSAMYFCASRAGGITDTQYFGPGTRLTVL.

This chain links TRBV6-6 with TRBJ2-2; TRBD2 matches 9 bases. Trimming took 7 bases from V and 4 from J; bases not matched to a gene: 4. The CDR3 runs 14 residues. The V gene's germline CDR1 is MNHNY and CDR2 SVGAGI (reference sequence). This chain's CDR3 is CASIGLAPTGELFF. The CDR3 nucleotides are TGTGCCAGCATCGGACTAGCGCCCACCGGGGAGCTGTTTTTT.

Comment on this clone: A junction boundary mismatches the germline segment, possibly from a read error. CDR3 region: CASSAGGGTGELFF. The DNA for the CDR3 is TGTGCTAGCAGCGCTGGCGGGGGGACCGGGGAGCTGTTTTTT. The chain recombines TRBV7-7 with TRBJ2-2; 8 bases match TRBD2. CDR1 and CDR2 (germline): SSHAT, FNYEAQ (reference sequence). CDR3 length: 14 residues.

The V call is TRBV29-1, the J call TRBJ1-6; 7 nucleotides line up with TRBD1. CDR3 length equals 13 residues. The V gene end was trimmed by 6 bases and the J gene end by 10 bases; junction bases not matched to a gene: 9. Per germline, CDR1 SQVTM and CDR2 ANQGSEA. DNA of the CDR3: TGCAGCGTAAAAACAGGGGATGGATCACCCCTCCACTTT. It is translated as CSVKTGDGSPLHF.